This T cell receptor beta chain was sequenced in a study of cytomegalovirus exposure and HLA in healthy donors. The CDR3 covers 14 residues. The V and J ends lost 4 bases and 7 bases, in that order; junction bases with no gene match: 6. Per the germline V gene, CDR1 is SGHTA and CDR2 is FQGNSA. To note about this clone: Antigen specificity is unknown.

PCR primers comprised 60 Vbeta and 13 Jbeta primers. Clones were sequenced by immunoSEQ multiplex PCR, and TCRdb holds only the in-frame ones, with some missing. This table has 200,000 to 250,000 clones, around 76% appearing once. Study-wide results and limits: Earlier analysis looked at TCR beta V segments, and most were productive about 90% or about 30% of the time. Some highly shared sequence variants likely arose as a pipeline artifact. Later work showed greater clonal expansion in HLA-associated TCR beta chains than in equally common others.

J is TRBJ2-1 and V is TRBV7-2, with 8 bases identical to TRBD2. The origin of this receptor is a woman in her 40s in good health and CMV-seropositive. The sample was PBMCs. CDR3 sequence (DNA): TGTGCCAGCAGCTCAGCGGGAGTTCGGAATGAGCAGTTCTTC. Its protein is CASSSAGVRNEQFF. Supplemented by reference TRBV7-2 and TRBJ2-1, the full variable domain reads GAGVSQSPSNKVTEKGKDVELRCDPISGHTALYWYRQSLGQGLEFLIYFQGNSAPDKSGLPSDRFSAERTGGSVSTLTIQRTQQEDSAVYLCASSSAGVRNEQFFGPGTRLTVL.